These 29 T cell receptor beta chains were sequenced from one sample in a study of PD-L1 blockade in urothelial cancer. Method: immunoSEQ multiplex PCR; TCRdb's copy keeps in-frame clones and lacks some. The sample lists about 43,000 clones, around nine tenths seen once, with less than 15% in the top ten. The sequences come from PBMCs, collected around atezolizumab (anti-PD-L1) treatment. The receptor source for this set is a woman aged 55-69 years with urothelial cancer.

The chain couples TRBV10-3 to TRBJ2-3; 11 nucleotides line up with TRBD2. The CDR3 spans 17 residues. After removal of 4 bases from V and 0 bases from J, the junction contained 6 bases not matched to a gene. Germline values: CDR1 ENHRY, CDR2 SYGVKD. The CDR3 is CAISGLAGGSSTDTQYF. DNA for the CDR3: TGTGCCATCAGTGGTCTAGCGGGGGGTAGTAGCACAGATACGCAGTATTTT.

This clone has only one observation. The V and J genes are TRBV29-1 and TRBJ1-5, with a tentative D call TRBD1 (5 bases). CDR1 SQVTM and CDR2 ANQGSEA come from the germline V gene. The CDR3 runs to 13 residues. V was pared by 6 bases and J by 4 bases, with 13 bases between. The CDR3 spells CSVGPGRNQPQHF. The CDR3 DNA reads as TGCAGCGTGGGGCCAGGGCGTAATCAGCCCCAGCATTTT.

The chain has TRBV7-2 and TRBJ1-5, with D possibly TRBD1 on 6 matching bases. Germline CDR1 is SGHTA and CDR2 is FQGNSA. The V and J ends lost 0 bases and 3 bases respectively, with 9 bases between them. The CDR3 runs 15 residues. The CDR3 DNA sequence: TGTGCCAGCAGCTTAGCAGGGGGATCCAATCAGCCCCAGCATTTT. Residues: CASSLAGGSNQPQHF.

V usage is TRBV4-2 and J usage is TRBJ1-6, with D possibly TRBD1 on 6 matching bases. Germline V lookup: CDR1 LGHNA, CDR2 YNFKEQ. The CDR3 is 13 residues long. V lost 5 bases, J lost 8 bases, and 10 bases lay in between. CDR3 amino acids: CASSSRTDSPLHF. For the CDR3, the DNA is TGTGCCAGCAGCTCCCGGACAGATTCACCCCTCCACTTT.

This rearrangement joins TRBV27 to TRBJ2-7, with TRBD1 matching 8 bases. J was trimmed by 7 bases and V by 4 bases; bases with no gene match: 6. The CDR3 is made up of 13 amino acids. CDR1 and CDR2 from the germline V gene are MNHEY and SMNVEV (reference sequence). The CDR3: CASSWTGLTEQYF. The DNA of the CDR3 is TGTGCCAGCAGTTGGACAGGGTTGACGGAGCAGTACTTC.

The DNA for the CDR3 is TGTGCCAGCAGTTATTCCTTGGCGGACACTGAAGCTTTCTTT. This codes for CASSYSLADTEAFF. This sequence joins TRBV7-9 and TRBJ1-1; D unclear. Per the germline V gene, CDR1 is SEHNR and CDR2 is FQNEAQ (reference sequence). Trimming removed 6 bases from V and 3 bases from J, with 14 bases in between. The CDR3 is made up of 14 amino acids.

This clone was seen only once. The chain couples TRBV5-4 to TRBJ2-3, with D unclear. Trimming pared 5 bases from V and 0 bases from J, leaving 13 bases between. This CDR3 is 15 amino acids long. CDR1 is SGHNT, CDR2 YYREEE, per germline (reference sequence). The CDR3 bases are TGTGCCAGCAGGGCAGAGGCAACTAGCACAGATACGCAGTATTTT. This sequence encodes CASRAEATSTDTQYF.

The CDR3, as DNA: TGTGCCAGCAGTCAATTGTCGAGCTCCTATAATTCACCCCTCCACTTT. Its protein product is CASSQLSSSYNSPLHF. The rearrangement uses TRBV6-6 and TRBJ1-6; D is undetermined. Germline values: CDR1 MNHNY, CDR2 SVGAGI (reference sequence). The CDR3 spans 16 residues. The V and J ends lost 5 bases and 0 bases respectively, with 11 bases between them.

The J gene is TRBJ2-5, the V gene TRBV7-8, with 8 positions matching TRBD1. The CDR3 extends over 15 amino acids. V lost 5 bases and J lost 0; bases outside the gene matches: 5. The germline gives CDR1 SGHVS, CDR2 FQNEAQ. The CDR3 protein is CASSQGALYQETQYF. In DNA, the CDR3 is TGTGCCAGCAGCCAGGGGGCTTTGTACCAAGAGACCCAGTACTTC.

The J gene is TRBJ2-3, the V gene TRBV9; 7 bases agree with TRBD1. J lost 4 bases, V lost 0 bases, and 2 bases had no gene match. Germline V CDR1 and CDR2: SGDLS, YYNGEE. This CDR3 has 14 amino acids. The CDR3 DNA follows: TGTGCCAGCAGCGTAGCTACAGGGGCAGATACGCAGTATTTT. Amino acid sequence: CASSVATGADTQYF.

CDR3 amino acids: CASSLGAGPPYEQYF. DNA for the CDR3: TGTGCCAGCAGCTTAGGTGCAGGGCCACCCTACGAGCAGTACTTC. J is TRBJ2-7 and V is TRBV7-8, with D possibly TRBD1 on 5 matching bases. Trimming took 1 base from V and 2 from J, leaving 12 bases between them. CDR3 length equals 15 residues. Germline CDR1 SGHVS, CDR2 FQNEAQ. The variable domain in full, completed from reference TRBV7-8 and TRBJ2-7, reads GAGVSQSPRYKVAKRGQDVALRCDPISGHVSLFWYQQALGQGPEFLTYFQNEAQLDKSGLPSDRFFAERPEGSVSTLKIQRTQQEDSAVYLCASSLGAGPPYEQYFGPGTRLTVT.

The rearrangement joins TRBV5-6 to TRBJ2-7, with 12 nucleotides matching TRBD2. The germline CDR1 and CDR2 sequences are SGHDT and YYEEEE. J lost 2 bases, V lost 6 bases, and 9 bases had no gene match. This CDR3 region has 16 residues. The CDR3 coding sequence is TGTGCCAGCAAGCTTGGACTAGCGGGATCCCCCTACGAGCAGTACTTC. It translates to CASKLGLAGSPYEQYF.

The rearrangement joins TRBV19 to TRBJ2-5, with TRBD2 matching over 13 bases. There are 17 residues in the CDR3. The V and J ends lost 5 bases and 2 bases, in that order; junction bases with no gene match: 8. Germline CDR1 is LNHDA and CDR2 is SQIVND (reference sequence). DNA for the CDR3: TGTGCCAGTAGTTCGGGGACTAGCGGGAACCCTCAAGAGACCCAGTACTTC. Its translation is CASSSGTSGNPQETQYF.

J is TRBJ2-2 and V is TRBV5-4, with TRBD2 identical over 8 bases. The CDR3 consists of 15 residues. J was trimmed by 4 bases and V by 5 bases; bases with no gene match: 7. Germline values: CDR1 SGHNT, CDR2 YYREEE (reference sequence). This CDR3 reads CASSSSGRRTGELFF. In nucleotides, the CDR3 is TGTGCCAGCAGTTCCAGCGGGAGACGCACCGGGGAGCTGTTTTTT.

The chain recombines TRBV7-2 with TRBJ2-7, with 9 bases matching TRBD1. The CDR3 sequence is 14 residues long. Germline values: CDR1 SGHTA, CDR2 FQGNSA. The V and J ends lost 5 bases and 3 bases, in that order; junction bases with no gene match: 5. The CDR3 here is CASSQETGGYEQYF. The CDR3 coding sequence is TGTGCCAGCAGCCAGGAGACAGGGGGCTACGAGCAGTACTTC.

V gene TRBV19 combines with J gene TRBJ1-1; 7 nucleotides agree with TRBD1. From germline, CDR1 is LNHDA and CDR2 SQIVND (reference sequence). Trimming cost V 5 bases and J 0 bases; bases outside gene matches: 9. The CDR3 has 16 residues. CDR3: CASSSQTGNMNTEAFF. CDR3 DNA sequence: TGTGCCAGTAGTTCTCAGACAGGGAACATGAACACTGAAGCTTTCTTT.

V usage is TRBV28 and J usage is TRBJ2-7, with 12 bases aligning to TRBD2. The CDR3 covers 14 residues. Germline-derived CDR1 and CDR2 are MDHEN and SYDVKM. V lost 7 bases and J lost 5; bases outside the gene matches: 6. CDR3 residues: CASTLAGGPDEQYF. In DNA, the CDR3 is TGTGCCAGCACCCTAGCGGGAGGGCCAGACGAGCAGTACTTC.

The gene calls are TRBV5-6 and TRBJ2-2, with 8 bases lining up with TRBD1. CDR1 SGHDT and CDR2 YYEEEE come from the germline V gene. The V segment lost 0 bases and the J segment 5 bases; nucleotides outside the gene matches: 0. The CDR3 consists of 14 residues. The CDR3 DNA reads TGTGCCAGCAGCTTGGGACAGGGGACCGGGGAGCTGTTTTTT. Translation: CASSLGQGTGELFF.

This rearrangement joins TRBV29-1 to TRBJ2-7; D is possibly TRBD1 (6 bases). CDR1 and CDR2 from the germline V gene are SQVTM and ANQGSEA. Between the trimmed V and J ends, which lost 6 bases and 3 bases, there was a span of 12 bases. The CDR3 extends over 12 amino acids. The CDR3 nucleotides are TGCAGCGTCGAAACAGGGAGCTACGAGCAGTACTTC. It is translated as CSVETGSYEQYF.

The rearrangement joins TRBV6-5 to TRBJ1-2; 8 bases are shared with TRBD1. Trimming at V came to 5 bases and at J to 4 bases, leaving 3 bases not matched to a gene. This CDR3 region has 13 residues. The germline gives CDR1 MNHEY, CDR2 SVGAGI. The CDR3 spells CASSNGQGYGYTF. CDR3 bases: TGTGCCAGCAGTAACGGACAGGGCTATGGCTACACCTTC.

The CDR3 loop is CASSEGVAGTYEQYF. CDR3 nucleotides: TGTGCCAGCAGTGAAGGGGTAGCGGGGACCTACGAGCAGTACTTC. The chain combines TRBV25-1 with TRBJ2-7, with 8 bases fitting TRBD2. Unmatched junction bases numbered 5, after V lost 2 bases and J lost 2 bases. The CDR3 length is 15 residues. Germline values: CDR1 MGHDK, CDR2 SYGVNS.

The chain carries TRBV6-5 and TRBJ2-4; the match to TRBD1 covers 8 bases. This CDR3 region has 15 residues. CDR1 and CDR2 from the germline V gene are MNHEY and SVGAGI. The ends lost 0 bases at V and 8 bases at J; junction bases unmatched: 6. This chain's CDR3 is CASSYSYRQGHIQYF. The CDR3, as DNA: TGTGCCAGCAGTTACTCGTATCGACAGGGGCACATTCAGTACTTC.

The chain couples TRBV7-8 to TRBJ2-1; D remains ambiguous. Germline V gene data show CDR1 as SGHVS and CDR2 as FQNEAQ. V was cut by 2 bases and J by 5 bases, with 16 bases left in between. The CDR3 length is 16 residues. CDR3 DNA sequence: TGTGCCAGCAGCTTATCCTGGCGGCGGTTTAACAATGAGCAGTTCTTC. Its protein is CASSLSWRRFNNEQFF.

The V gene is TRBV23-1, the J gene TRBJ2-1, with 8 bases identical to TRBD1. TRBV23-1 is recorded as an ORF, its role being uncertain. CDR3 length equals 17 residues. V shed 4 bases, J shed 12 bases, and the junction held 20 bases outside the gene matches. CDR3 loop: CASSPTPGRQGKNRQFF. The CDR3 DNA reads TGCGCCAGCAGTCCTACCCCGGGGAGACAGGGGAAGAACAGGCAGTTCTTC.

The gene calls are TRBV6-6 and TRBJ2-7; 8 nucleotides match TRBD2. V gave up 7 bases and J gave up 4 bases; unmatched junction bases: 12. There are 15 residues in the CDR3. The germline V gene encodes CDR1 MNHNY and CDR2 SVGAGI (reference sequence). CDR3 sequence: CASTGAGRASYEQYF. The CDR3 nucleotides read TGTGCCAGCACTGGAGCCGGGAGGGCCTCTTACGAGCAGTACTTC.

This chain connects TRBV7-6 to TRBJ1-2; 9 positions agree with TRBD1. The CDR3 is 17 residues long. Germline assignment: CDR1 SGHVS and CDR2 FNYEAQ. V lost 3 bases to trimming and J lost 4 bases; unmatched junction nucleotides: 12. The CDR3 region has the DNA TGTGCCAGCAGCTTCGTCCCGGGACAGGGTTACCCCTATGGCTACACCTTC. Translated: CASSFVPGQGYPYGYTF.

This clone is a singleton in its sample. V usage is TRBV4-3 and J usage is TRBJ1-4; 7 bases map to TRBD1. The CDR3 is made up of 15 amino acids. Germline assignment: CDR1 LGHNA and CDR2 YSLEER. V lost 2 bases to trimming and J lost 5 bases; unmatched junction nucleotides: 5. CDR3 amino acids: CASSQSGGKNEKLFF. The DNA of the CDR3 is TGCGCCAGCAGCCAATCAGGGGGGAAGAATGAAAAACTGTTTTTT.

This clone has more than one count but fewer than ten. The CDR3 nucleotides read TGTGCCAGCAGCTTAGTCGGGGACTACAAAGAGACCCAGTACTTC. Protein sequence: CASSLVGDYKETQYF. This chain connects TRBV11-3 to TRBJ2-5, with 7 bases that match TRBD2. J gave up 3 bases and V 1 base, and 5 bases lay outside the gene matches. The germline V gene encodes CDR1 SGHNT and CDR2 YENEEA. CDR3 length: 15 amino acids.

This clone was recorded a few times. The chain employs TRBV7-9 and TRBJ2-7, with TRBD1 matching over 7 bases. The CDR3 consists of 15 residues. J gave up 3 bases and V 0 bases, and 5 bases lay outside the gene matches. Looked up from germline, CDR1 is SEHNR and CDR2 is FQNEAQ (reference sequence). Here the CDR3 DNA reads TGTGCCAGCAGCTTAGCCTGGGACAGACACTACGAGCAGTACTTC. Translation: CASSLAWDRHYEQYF. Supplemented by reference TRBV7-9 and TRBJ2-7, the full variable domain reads DTGVSQNPRHKITKRGQNVTFRCDPISEHNRLYWYRQTLGQGPEFLTYFQNEAQLEKSRLLSDRFSAERPKGSFSTLEIQRTEQGDSAMYLCASSLAWDRHYEQYFGPGTRLTVT.